This T cell receptor (beta chain) was sequenced for a study of circulating and synovial CD4+ cells in juvenile arthritis. Whole-study findings and limits: Bulk blood CD4 samples held at least an order of magnitude more or fewer genomes than CPL. Compared with bulk blood, circulating pathogenic-like lymphocytes shared substantially more CDR3 sequences with synovial T cells. Diversity here was lower than in bulk blood CD4 cells.

This clone was observed once. Its antigen is unidentified. The CDR3 runs 17 residues. The V gene lost 4 bases and the J gene lost 0 bases, with 16 bases spanning the gap. The V gene's germline CDR1 is MGHRA and CDR2 YSYEKL. Repertoires were generated with immunoSEQ multiplex PCR, while TCRdb's copy carries only in-frame clones and drops some. The sample holds about 32,000 clones, about 96% seen once. V usage is TRBV4-1 and J usage is TRBJ2-1; D may be TRBD1 (5 bases). The receptor was derived from a human donor with juvenile idiopathic arthritis. The specimen was CD4+ T cells from blood. CDR3 DNA: TGCGCCAGCAGCCGGACACATCCGTCGAGCTCCTACAATGAGCAGTTCTTC. Protein sequence: CASSRTHPSSSYNEQFF.